This TCR beta chain was documented in a study of beta chain features in type 1 diabetes. Expressed TCRB transcripts were sequenced because the isolated RNA had all been reverse transcribed beforehand. Repertoires were generated with immunoSEQ multiplex PCR, while TCRdb's copy carries only in-frame clones and drops some. Of 900,000 or so clones listed, roughly a sixth were seen once; the top ten hold around 0.02%. In its sample, this clone was seen a few times. Its antigen is as yet unknown. This CDR3 spans 15 amino acids. Germline CDR1 and CDR2: SEHNR and FQNEAQ (reference sequence). The V and J ends lost 7 bases and 6 bases respectively, with 22 bases between them. Every sorted population was more than 95% pure. Study-wide results and limits: No resolution was reached here on whether HLA type influences TCRB rearrangement. A potential PCR bias toward shorter templates would be equal in patient and control samples.

The V call is TRBV7-9, the J call TRBJ2-7; possibly TRBD1 for D (5 bases). The clonotype originates from a woman in her late teens or twenties in good health. Sequencing used naive CD4+ T cells from blood. CDR3 in DNA: TGTGCCAGCACCGACCCAAAATCAGGGTCTGGCGAGCAGTACTTC. Translated: CASTDPKSGSGEQYF.